This T cell receptor beta chain was recovered during a study of radiation and T cells in renal cell carcinoma. Data came from immunoSEQ multiplex PCR; TCRdb stores just in-frame clones and leaves some out. Found here are some 80,000 clones, approximately 86% of them singletons; the top ten hold 22%. V was pared by 6 bases and J by 5 bases, with 20 bases between. The CDR3 is 15 amino acids. Germline CDR1 and CDR2: MDHEN and SYDVKM. Time point described: blood 2 weeks post-SBRT. The treatment denotes: 15 Gy SBRT to primary tumor, nephrectomy 4 weeks later. The sequence derives from a woman between 50 and 59 years old with renal cell carcinoma. The chain joins TRBV28 to TRBJ2-7, with D possibly being TRBD1 or TRBD2 (6 bases each). The source was blood, collected from a patient whose treatment included radiotherapy and nephrectomy. In DNA form, the CDR3 reads TGTGCCAGCAGCTCTCCGGGACTGACAGGAGACGAGCAGTACTTC. Amino acids: CASSSPGLTGDEQYF. Combining the CDR3 with reference TRBV28 and TRBJ2-7 gives the whole variable domain DVKVTQSSRYLVKRTGEKVFLECVQDMDHENMFWYRQDPGLGLRLIYFSYDVKMKEKGDIPEGYSVSREKKERFSLILESASTNQTSMYLCASSSPGLTGDEQYFGPGTRLTVT.